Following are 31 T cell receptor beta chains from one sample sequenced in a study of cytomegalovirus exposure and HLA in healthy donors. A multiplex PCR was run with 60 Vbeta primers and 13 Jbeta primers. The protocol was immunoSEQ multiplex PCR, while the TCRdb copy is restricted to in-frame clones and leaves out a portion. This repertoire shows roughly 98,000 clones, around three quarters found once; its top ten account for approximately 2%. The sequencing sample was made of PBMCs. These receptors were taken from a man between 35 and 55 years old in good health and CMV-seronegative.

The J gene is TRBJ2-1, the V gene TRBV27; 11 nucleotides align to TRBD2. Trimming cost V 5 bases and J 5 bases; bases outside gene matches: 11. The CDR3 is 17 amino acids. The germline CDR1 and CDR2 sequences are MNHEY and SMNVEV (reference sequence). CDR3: CASSILQTSGKNNEQFF. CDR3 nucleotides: TGTGCCAGCAGTATCCTTCAGACTAGCGGGAAGAACAATGAGCAGTTCTTC.

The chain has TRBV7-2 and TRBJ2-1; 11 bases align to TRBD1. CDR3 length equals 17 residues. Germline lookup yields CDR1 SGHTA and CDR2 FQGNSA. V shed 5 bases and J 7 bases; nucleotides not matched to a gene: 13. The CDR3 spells CASSLWTGGGLMNEQFF. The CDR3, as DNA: TGTGCCAGCAGCCTTTGGACAGGGGGCGGGTTAATGAATGAGCAGTTCTTC. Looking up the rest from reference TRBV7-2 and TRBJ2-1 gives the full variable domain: GAGVSQSPSNKVTEKGKDVELRCDPISGHTALYWYRQSLGQGLEFLIYFQGNSAPDKSGLPSDRFSAERTGGSVSTLTIQRTQQEDSAVYLCASSLWTGGGLMNEQFFGPGTRLTVL.

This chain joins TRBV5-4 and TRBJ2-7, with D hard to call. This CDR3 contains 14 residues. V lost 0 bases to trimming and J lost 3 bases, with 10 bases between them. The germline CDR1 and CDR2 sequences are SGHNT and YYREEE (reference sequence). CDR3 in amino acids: CASSLEPGNYEQYF. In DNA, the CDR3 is TGTGCCAGCAGCTTGGAACCAGGCAACTACGAGCAGTACTTC.

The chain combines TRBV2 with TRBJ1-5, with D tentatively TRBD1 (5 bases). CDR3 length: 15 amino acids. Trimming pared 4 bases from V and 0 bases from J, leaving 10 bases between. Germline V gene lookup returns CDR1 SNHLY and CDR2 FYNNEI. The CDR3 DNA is TGTGCCAGCAGTGTGGGGCAGTATAGCAATCAGCCCCAGCATTTT. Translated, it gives CASSVGQYSNQPQHF.

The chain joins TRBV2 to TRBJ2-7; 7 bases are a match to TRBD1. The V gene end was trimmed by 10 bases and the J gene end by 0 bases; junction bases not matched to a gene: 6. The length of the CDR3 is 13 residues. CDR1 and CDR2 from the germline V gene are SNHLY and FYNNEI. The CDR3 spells CATRQGSSYEQYF. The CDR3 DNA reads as TGTGCCACCCGACAGGGCAGCTCCTACGAGCAGTACTTC.

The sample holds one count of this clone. Written as DNA, the CDR3 is TGTGCCAGTCAAGTCGGGGTCTATGGCTACACCTTC. Its translation: CASQVGVYGYTF. The V and J genes are TRBV19 and TRBJ1-2; D call uncertain. V lost 8 bases, J lost 4 bases, and 11 bases lay in between. Germline CDR1 is LNHDA and CDR2 is SQIVND (reference sequence). The CDR3 is 12 amino acids.

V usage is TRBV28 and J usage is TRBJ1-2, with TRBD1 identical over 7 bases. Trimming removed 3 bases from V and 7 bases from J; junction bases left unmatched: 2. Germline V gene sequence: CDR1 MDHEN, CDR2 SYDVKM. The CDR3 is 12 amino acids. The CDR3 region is CASSFGDSGYTF. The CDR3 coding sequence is TGTGCCAGCAGTTTTGGGGACAGTGGCTACACCTTC.

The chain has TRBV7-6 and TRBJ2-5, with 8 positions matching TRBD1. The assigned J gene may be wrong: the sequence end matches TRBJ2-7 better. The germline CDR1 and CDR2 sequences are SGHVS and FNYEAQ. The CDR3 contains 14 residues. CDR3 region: CASSPRTGPYEQYF. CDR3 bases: TGTGCCAGCAGCCCTCGGACAGGGCCCTACGAGCAGTACTTC.

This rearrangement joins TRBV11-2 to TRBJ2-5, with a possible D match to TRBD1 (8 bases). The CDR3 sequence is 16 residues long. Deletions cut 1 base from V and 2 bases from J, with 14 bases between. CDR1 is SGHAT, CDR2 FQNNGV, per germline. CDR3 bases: TGTGCCAGCAGCTTAGGAGGACAGGGAGGGCAAGAGACCCAGTACTTC. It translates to CASSLGGQGGQETQYF.

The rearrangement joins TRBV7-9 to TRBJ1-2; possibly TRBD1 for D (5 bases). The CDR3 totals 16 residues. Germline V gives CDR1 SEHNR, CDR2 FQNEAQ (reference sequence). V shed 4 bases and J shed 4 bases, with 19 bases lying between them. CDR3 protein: CASSSLRGSRSYGYTF. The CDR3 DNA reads TGTGCCAGCAGCTCTCTAAGGGGTTCCCGGAGCTATGGCTACACCTTC.

The DNA for the CDR3 is TGTGCCAGCAGTTCCGACAGGGGGCAAGAGACCCAGTACTTC. This gives the protein CASSSDRGQETQYF. The genes are TRBV6-1 and TRBJ2-5, with 9 bases lining up with TRBD1. Germline V gene lookup returns CDR1 MNHNS and CDR2 SASEGT. The CDR3 loop spans 14 amino acids. V shed 5 bases and J 2 bases; nucleotides not matched to a gene: 3.

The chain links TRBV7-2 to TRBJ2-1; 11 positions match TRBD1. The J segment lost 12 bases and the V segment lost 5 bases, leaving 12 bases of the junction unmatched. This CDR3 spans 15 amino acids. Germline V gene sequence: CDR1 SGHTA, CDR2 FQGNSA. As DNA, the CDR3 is TGTGCCAGCAGCCCTTCGGGGGACAGGGGGTTTGGGCAGTTCTTC. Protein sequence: CASSPSGDRGFGQFF.

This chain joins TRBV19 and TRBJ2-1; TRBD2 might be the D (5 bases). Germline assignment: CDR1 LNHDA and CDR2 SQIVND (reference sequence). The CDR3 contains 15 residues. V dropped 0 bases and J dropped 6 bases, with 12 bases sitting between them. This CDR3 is CASSIDLGGPNEQFF. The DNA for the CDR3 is TGTGCCAGTAGTATAGATCTTGGCGGGCCCAATGAGCAGTTCTTC.

CDR3 bases: TGTGCCAGCAGCCTAGTCAGGGCATCGTCGGGTGAGCAGTTCTTC. Encoded protein: CASSLVRASSGEQFF. The chain links TRBV7-2 to TRBJ2-1, with D perhaps TRBD1 (5 bases). Germline values: CDR1 SGHTA, CDR2 FQGNSA. The CDR3 runs 15 residues. V was trimmed by 5 bases and J by 9 bases, leaving 20 bases between them.

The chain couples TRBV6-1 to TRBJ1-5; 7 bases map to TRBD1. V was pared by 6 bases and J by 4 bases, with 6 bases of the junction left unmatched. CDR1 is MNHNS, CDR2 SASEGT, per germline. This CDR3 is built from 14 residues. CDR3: CASSAGTENQPQHF. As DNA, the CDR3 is TGTGCCAGCAGCGCCGGGACAGAGAATCAGCCCCAGCATTTT.

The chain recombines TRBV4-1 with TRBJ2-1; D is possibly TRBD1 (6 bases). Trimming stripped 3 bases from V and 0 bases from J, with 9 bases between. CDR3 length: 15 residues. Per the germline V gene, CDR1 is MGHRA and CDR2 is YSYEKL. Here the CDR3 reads CASSQRGSSYNEQFF. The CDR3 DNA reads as TGCGCCAGCAGCCAGAGGGGGAGCTCCTACAATGAGCAGTTCTTC.

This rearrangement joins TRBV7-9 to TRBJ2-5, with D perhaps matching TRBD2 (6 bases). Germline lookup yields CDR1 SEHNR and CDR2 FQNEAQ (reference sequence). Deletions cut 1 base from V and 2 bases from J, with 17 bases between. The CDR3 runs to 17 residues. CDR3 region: CASSLGFGRRGQETQYF. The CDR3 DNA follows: TGTGCCAGCAGCTTAGGCTTCGGACGGAGGGGACAAGAGACCCAGTACTTC.

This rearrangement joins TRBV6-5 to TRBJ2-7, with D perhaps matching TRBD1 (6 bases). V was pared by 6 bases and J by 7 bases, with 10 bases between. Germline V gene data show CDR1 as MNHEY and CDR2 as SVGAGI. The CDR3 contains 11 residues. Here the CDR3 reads CASSNTGEQYF. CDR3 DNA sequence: TGTGCCAGCAGCAACACAGGGGAGCAGTACTTC.

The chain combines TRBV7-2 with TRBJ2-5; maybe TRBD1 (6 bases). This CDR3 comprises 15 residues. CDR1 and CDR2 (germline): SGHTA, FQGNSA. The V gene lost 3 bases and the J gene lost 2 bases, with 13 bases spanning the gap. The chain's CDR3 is CASSFGQIIQETQYF. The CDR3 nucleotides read TGTGCCAGCAGCTTCGGACAGATAATACAAGAGACCCAGTACTTC.

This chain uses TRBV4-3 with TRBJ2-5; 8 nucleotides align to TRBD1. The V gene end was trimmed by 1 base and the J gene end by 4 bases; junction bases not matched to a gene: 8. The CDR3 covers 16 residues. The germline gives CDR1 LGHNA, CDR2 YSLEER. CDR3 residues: CASSQAPTGAGETQYF. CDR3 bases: TGCGCCAGCAGCCAAGCCCCGACAGGGGCGGGAGAGACCCAGTACTTC.

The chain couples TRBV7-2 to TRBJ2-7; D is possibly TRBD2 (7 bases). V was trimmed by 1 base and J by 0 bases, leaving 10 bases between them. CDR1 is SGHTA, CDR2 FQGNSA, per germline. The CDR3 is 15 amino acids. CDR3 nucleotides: TGTGCCAGCAGCTTAGTAGGGGGGGCCTCCTACGAGCAGTACTTC. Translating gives CASSLVGGASYEQYF.

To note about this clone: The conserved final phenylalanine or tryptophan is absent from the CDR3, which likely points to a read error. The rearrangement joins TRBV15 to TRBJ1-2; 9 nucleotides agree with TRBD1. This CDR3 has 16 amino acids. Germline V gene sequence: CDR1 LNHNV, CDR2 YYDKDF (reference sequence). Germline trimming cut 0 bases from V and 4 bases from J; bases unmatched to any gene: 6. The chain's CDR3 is CATSREIGQGSYGYTL. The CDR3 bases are TGTGCCACCAGCAGAGAGATCGGACAGGGGAGCTATGGCTACACCCTC.

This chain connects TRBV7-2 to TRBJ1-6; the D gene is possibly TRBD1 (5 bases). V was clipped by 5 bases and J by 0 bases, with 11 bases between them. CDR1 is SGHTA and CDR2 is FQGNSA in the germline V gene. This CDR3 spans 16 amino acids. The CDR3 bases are TGTGCCAGCAGCCTCAGACAGAGCTCCTATAATTCACCCCTCCACTTT. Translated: CASSLRQSSYNSPLHF.

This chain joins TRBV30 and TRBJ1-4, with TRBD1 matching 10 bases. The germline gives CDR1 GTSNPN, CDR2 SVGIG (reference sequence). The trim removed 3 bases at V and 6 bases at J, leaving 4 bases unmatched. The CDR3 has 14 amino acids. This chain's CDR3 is CAWSRTGGDEKLFF. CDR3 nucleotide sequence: TGTGCCTGGAGCCGGACAGGGGGGGATGAAAAACTGTTTTTT.

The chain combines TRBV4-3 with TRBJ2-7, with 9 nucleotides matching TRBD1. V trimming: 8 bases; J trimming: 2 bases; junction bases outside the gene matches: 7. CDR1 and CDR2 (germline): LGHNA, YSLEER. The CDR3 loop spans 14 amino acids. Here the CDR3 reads CASAPGQGTYEQYF. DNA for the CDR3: TGCGCCAGCGCTCCGGGACAGGGCACCTACGAGCAGTACTTC.

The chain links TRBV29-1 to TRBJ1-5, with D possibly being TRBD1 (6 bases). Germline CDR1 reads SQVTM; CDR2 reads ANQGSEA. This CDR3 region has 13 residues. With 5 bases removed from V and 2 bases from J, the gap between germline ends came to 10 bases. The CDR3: CSVQGMGNQPQHF. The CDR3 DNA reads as TGCAGCGTTCAGGGGATGGGCAATCAGCCCCAGCATTTT.

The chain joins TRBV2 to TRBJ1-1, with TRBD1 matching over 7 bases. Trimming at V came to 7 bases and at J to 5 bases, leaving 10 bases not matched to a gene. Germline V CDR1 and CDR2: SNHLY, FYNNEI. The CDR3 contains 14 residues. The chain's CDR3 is CASTTQGGNTEAFF. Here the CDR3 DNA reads TGTGCCAGCACTACCCAGGGGGGAAATACTGAAGCTTTCTTT.

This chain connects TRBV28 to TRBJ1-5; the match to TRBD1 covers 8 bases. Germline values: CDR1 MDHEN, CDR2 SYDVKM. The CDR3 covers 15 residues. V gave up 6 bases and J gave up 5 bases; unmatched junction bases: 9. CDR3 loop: CASRPGTGGHQPQHF. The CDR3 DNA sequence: TGTGCCAGCAGACCCGGTACAGGGGGACATCAGCCCCAGCATTTT.

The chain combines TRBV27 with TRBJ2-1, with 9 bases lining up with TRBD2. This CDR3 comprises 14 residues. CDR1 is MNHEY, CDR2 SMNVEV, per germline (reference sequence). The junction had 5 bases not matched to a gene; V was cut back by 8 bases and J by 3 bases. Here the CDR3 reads CASVSGRLYNEQFF. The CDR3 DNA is TGTGCCAGCGTAAGCGGGAGGCTCTACAATGAGCAGTTCTTC.

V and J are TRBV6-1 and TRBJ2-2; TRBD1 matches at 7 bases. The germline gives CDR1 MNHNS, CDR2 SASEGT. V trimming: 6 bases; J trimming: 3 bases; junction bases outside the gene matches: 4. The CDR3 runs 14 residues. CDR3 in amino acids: CASRGDSHTGELFF. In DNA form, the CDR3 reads TGTGCCAGCAGAGGGGACAGCCACACCGGGGAGCTGTTTTTT.

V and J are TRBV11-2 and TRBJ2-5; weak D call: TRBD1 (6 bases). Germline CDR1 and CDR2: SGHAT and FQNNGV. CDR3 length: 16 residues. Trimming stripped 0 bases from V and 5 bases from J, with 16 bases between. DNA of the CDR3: TGTGCCAGCAGCTTAGATTTGTACAGGGTTCAGGAGACCCAGTACTTC. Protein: CASSLDLYRVQETQYF.